This T cell receptor beta chain appears in the sequencing data of a study of T cell changes during pregnancy in multiple sclerosis. Points on this clone: Because the CDR3's place on the DNA is in doubt, the DNA is left out and the CDR3 is given as listed by TCRdb.

The germline V gene has CDR1 ENHRY and CDR2 SYGVKD. The CDR3 length is 13 residues, termini included. Data came from immunoSEQ multiplex PCR; TCRdb stores just in-frame clones and leaves some out. This sample has roughly 85,000 clones, with about 89% found just once. The specimen comprised peripheral blood, sampled in the first trimester of pregnancy. This sequence originates from a female donor with multiple sclerosis, enrolled in a pregnancy study. J is TRBJ2-7 and V is TRBV10-3; the table names TRBD1, a call not compared with the DNA. The CDR3 reads CATSGQGPYEQYF.